This TCR beta chain was documented in a study of T cells in Graves' hyperthyroidism and ophthalmopathy. The study, taken as a whole, reports: Ophthalmopathy was model-predicted a median about 6 months pre-onset.

This clonotype was counted many times. Its matching antigen is unknown. Each person with ophthalmopathy scored at least 3 on the Clinical Activity Score, reached NOSPECS grade 4 or higher, and had been ill under 3 months. It was uncontrolled infection, other autoimmune disease, pregnancy or lactation that excluded patients. The PBMCs were taken from approximately 11 ml of fresh peripheral blood. TCR beta CDR3 sequences were amplified from RNA transcripts. In the first-round RT-PCR of the TCR CDR3, the HTBI primer set was used. TCRdb re-analysed the multiplex PCR reads in MiXCR, keeping a single row per CDR3 protein. The sample yields around 600,000 distinct CDR3 sequences, about 16% seen once. This receptor was identified in a woman in her 40s with Graves' ophthalmopathy. Material for sequencing was blood.

The CDR3 reads CASSLKYYGYTF. In DNA, the CDR3 is TGTGCCAGCAGTTTAAAGTATTATGGCTACACCTTC. This chain connects TRBV28 to TRBJ1-2; no clear D gene. The CDR3 has 12 residues. Germline assignment: CDR1 MDHEN and CDR2 SYDVKM. The V and J ends lost 2 bases and 5 bases respectively, with 6 bases between them.